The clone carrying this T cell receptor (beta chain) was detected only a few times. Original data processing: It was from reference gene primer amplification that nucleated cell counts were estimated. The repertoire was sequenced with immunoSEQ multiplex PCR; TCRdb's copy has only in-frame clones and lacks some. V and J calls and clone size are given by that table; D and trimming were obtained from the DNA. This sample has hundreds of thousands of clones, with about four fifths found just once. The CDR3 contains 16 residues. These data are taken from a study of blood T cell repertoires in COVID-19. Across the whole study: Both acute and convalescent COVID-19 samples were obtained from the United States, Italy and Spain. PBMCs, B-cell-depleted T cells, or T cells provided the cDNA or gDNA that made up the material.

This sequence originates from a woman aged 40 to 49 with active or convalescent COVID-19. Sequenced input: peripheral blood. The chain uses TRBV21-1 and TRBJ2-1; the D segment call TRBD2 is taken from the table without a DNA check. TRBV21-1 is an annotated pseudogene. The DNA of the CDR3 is TGTGCCAGCAGCAAAGCGCGGGGGGGTTCGATCCATGAGCAGTTCTTC. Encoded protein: CASSKARGGSIHEQFF.